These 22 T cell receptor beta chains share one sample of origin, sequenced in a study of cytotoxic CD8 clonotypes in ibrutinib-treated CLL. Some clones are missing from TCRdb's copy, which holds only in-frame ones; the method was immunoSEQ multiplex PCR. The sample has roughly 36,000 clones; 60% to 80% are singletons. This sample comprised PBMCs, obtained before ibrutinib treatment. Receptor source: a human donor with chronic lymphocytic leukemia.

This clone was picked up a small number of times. CDR3 sequence (DNA): TGTGCCAGCAGTTTAGCCCTTAAGTGGGAGCGCACAGATACGCAGTATTTT. This sequence encodes CASSLALKWERTDTQYF. The chain has TRBV27 and TRBJ2-3, with a weak D call TRBD2 (5 bases). With 2 bases removed from V and 1 base from J, the gap between germline ends came to 16 bases. The CDR3 runs to 17 residues. Germline V lookup: CDR1 MNHEY, CDR2 SMNVEV (reference sequence).

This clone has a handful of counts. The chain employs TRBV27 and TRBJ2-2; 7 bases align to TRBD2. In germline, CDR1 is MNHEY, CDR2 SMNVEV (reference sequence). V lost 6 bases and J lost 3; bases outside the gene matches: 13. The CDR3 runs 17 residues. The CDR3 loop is CASRVPFEGRDTGELFF. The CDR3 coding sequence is TGTGCCAGCAGAGTACCCTTTGAGGGGAGGGACACCGGGGAGCTGTTTTTT.

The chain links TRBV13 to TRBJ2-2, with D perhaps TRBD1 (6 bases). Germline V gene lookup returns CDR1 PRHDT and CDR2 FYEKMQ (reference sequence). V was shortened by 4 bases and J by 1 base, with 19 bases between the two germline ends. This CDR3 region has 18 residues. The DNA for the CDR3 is TGTGCCAGCAGCTCCCCCATAACAGGGAGTTTGAACACCGGGGAGCTGTTTTTT. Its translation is CASSSPITGSLNTGELFF. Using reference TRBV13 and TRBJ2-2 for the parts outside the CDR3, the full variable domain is AAGVIQSPRHLIKEKRETATLKCYPIPRHDTVYWYQQGPGQDPQFLISFYEKMQSDKGSIPDRFSAQQFSDYHSELNMSSLELGDSALYFCASSSPITGSLNTGELFFGEGSRLTVL.

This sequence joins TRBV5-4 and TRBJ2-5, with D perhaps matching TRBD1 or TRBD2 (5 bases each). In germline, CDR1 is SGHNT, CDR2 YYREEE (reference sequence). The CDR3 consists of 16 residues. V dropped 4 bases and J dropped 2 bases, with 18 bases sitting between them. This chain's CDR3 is CASSQAAGTQQETQYF. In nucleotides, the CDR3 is TGTGCCAGCAGCCAGGCTGCCGGGACCCAACAAGAGACCCAGTACTTC.

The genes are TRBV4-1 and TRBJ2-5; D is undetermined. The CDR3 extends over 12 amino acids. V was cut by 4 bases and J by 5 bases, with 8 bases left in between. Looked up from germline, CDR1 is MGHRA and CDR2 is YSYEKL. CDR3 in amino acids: CASSLLGETQYF. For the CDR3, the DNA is TGCGCCAGCAGCCTATTAGGGGAGACCCAGTACTTC.

The CDR3 loop reads CAWRTGSTDTQYF. The CDR3 DNA reads TGTGCCTGGAGGACGGGTAGCACAGATACGCAGTATTTT. This chain joins TRBV30 and TRBJ2-3; unclear D gene. The CDR3 spans 13 residues. The V and J ends lost 3 bases and 0 bases respectively, with 7 bases between them. In germline, CDR1 is GTSNPN, CDR2 SVGIG (reference sequence).

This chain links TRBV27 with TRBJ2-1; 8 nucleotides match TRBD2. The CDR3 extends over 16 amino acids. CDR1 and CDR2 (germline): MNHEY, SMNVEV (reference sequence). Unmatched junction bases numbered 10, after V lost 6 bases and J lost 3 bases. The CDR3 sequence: CASSSPGGRYYNEQFF. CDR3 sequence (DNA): TGTGCCAGCAGCTCCCCTGGCGGGAGGTACTACAATGAGCAGTTCTTC.

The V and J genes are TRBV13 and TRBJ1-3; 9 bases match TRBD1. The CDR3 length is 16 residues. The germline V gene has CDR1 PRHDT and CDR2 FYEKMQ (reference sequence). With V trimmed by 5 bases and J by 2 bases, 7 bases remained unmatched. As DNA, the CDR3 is TGTGCCAGCAGCGCCCGGGACAGGGACGCTGGAAACACCATATATTTT. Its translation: CASSARDRDAGNTIYF.

The CDR3 DNA sequence: TGTGCCAGCAGTTATCAAAAGAAAAAAGAGACCCAGTACTTC. This codes for CASSYQKKKETQYF. The rearrangement joins TRBV6-5 to TRBJ2-5; D unresolved. The V end lost 3 bases, the J end lost 3 bases, and 11 bases lay between the germline ends. This CDR3 comprises 14 residues. Germline lookup yields CDR1 MNHEY and CDR2 SVGAGI.

The CDR3 is CASSVDPGDNEQFF. The DNA of the CDR3 is TGTGCCAGCAGCGTAGACCCAGGAGACAATGAGCAGTTCTTC. This chain connects TRBV9 to TRBJ2-1; no clear D. This CDR3 region has 14 residues. CDR1 and CDR2 (germline): SGDLS, YYNGEE. The V end was cut by 0 bases, the J end by 5 bases, with 9 bases between.

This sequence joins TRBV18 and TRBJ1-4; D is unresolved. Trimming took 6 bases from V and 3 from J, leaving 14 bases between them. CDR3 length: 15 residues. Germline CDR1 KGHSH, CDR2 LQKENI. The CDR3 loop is CASSQPGLANEKLFF. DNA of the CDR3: TGTGCCAGCTCGCAACCTGGGCTAGCTAATGAAAAACTGTTTTTT.

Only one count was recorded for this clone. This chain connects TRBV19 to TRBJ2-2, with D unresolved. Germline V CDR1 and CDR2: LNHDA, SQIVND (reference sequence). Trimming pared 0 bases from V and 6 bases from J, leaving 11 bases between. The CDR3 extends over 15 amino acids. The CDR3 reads CASSIDTRLAGELFF. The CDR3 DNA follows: TGTGCCAGTAGTATAGATACACGTTTGGCCGGGGAGCTGTTTTTT.

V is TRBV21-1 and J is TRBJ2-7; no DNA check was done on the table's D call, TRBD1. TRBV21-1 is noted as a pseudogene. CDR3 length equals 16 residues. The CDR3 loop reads CASSKNRTGLPYEQYF. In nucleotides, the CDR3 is TGTGCCAGCAGCAAAAATAGGACAGGGTTACCCTACGAGCAGTACTTC.

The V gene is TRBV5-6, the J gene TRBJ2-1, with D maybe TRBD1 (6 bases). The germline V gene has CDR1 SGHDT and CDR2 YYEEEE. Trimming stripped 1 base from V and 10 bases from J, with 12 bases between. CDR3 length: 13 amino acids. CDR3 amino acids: CASSLTGSPEQFF. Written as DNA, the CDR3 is TGTGCCAGCAGCTTGACAGGGTCTCCGGAGCAGTTCTTC.

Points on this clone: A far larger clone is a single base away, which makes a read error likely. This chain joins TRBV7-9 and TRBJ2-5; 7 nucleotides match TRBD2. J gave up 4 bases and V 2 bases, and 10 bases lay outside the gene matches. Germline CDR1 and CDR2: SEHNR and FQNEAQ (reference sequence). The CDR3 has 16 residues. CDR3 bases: TGTGCCAGCAGCTTAAGGGAGGGAGGGGTGCCAGAGACCCAGTACTTC. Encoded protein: CASSLREGGVPETQYF.

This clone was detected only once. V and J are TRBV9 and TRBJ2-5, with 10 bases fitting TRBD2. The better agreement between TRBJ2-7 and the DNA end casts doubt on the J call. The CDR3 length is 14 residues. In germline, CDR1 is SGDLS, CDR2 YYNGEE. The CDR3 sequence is CASSVLAGGGEQYF. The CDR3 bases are TGTGCCAGCAGCGTTTTAGCGGGAGGTGGCGAGCAGTACTTC.

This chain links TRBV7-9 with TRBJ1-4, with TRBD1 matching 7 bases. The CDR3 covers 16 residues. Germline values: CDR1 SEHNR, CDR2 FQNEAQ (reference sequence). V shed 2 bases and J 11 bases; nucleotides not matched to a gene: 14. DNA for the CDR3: TGTGCCAGCAGCTTAACAGGGGCAGAAACAGCGAATAAACTGTTTTTT. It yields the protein CASSLTGAETANKLFF.

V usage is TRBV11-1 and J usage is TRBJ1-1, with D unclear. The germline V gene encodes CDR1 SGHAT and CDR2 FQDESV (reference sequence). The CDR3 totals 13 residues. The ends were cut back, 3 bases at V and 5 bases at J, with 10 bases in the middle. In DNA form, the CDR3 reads TGTGCCAGCAGCTTGTTAAGTACAACTGAAGCTTTCTTT. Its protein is CASSLLSTTEAFF.

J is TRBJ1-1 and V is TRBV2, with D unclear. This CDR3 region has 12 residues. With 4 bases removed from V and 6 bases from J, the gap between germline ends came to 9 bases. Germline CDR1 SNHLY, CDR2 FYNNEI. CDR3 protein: CASSAFGPEAFF. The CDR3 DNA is TGTGCCAGCAGTGCATTCGGTCCTGAAGCTTTCTTT.

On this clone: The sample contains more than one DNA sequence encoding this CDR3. The CDR3 loop reads CATSRGDRGSYGYTF. The CDR3 bases are TGTGCCACCAGCAGAGGGGACAGGGGTTCCTATGGCTACACCTTC. The V gene is TRBV15, the J gene TRBJ1-2; 10 positions match TRBD1. Germline-derived CDR1 and CDR2 are LNHNV and YYDKDF (reference sequence). The CDR3 consists of 15 residues. The trim removed 1 base at V and 4 bases at J, leaving 3 bases unmatched.

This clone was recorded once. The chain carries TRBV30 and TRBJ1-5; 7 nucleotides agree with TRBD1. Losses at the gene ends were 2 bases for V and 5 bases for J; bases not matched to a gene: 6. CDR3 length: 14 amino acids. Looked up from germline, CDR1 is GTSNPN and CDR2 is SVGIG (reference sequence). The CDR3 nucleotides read TGTGCCTGGAGTATGGGACAGACACATCAGCCCCAGCATTTT. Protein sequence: CAWSMGQTHQPQHF.

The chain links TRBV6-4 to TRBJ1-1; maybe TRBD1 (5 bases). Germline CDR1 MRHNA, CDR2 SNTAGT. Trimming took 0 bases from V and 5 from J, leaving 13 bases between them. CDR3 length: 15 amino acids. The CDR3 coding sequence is TGTGCCAGCAGTGACTCATCCGGGGCGCGGACTGAAGCTTTCTTT. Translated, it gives CASSDSSGARTEAFF.